These T cell receptor beta chains were read from a single sample in a study of T cell responses to AZD1222 COVID-19 vaccine. TCRdb's table, derived via immunoSEQ multiplex PCR, lists solely in-frame clones and lacks some. In the table there are fewer than 110,000 clones, 80% to 95% of which are singletons. Sequencing used peripheral blood, obtained 28 days after the second AZD1222 dose. The receptors stem from an adult who received the AZD1222 COVID-19 vaccine. CDR3s include the opening cysteine and the closing phenylalanine or tryptophan. The order of the fields is D gene, clone size, V gene, J gene, CDR3 DNA, CDR3 protein. The D gene is left open where the match is weak. Rows give clone size only sometimes, using once, few, many, or a class for an expanded clone.

TRBD1	-	TRBV24-1	TRBJ1-5	TGTGCCACCAGTTCCGGGACAGGGTACGATCAGCCCCAGCATTTT	CATSSGTGYDQPQHF
TRBD1	-	TRBV7-9	TRBJ2-7	TGTGCCAGCAGCTTGTTTGGGACAGTGACATACGAGCAGTACTTC	CASSLFGTVTYEQYF
TRBD1	-	TRBV3-1/TRBV3-2	TRBJ1-4	TGTGCCAGCAGCCGGACGACAGGGCCAACTAATGAAAAACTGTTTTTT	CASSRTTGPTNEKLFF
-	-	TRBV11-3	TRBJ1-1	TGTGCCAGCAGCTCCCCTCCCAGAACCCCTACATCAGGCAGACCTGAAGCTTTCTTT	CASSSPPRTPTSGRPEAFF
-	-	TRBV11-2	TRBJ2-1	TGTGCCAGCAGCCCCGTCGTTCGTCAGTTCTTC	CASSPVVRQFF
TRBD1	-	TRBV5-4	TRBJ1-1	TGTGCCAGCAGCTTAGGACAGGGGTACACTGAAGCTTTCTTT	CASSLGQGYTEAFF
TRBD2	-	TRBV9	TRBJ2-1	TGTGCCAGCAGCGTAGTTGCAGGGACTAGCGGGATTAACTACAATGAGCAGTTCTTC	CASSVVAGTSGINYNEQFF
TRBD2	-	TRBV7-3	TRBJ2-3	TGTGCCAGCAGCTTAACGCTAGCGGGAGGGGCCGTAGATACGCAGTATTTT	CASSLTLAGGAVDTQYF
TRBD2	-	TRBV27	TRBJ2-7	TGTGCCAGCTATCGACTAGCGGGAGATGGCGAGCAGTACTTC	CASYRLAGDGEQYF
TRBD2	-	TRBV7-6	TRBJ2-5	TGTGCCAGCAGCTTAGGCACGGGGGGGGATCAAGAGACCCAGTACTTC	CASSLGTGGDQETQYF
-	-	TRBV9	TRBJ2-3	TGTGCCAGCAGCGTAGGGGTTAGCGATGACACAGATGCGCAGTATTTT	CASSVGVSDDTDAQYF
TRBD1	-	TRBV30	TRBJ1-1	TGTGCCTGGACTGGACAGGGGAACACTGAAGCTTTCTTT	CAWTGQGNTEAFF
-	-	TRBV5-1	TRBJ2-1	TGCGCCAGCAGCTTAGAACAGGGTTACAATGAGCAGTTCTTC	CASSLEQGYNEQFF
-	-	TRBV10-2	TRBJ1-5	TGCGCCAGCAGTGTTCAGGGGCTTGATCAGCCCCAGCATTTT	CASSVQGLDQPQHF
TRBD1	-	TRBV11-2	TRBJ1-6	TGTGCCAGCAGCTTAAGCAGGGGGAACAATTCACCCCTCCACTTT	CASSLSRGNNSPLHF
-	once	TRBV7-3	TRBJ2-1	TGTGCCAGCAGCTTAAATCGGGCGTCCTCCTACAATGAGCAGTTCTTC	CASSLNRASSYNEQFF
-	-	TRBV29-1	TRBJ2-3	TGCAGCGTTGAGGGGACTGTCACAGATACGCAGTATTTT	CSVEGTVTDTQYF
TRBD1	-	TRBV3-1/TRBV3-2	TRBJ2-2	TGTGCCAGCAGCCCCGGGACAGGGGCGAACACCGGGGAGCTGTTTTTT	CASSPGTGANTGELFF
-	-	TRBV7-9	TRBJ2-1	TGTGCCAGCAGCCCCAAAGGAGGGCTCTCCAATGAGCAGTTCTTC	CASSPKGGLSNEQFF
TRBD1	-	TRBV7-2	TRBJ1-5	TGTGCCAGCAGCTTACAGGGGGATCAGCCCCAGCATTTT	CASSLQGDQPQHF
-	-	TRBV6-4	TRBJ1-5	TGTGCCAGCAGTAGGGATATCAATCAGCCCCAGCATTTT	CASSRDINQPQHF
-	-	TRBV20-1	TRBJ2-5	TGCAGTGCTAGTCGGACGGGCCAAGAGACCCAGTACTTC	CSASRTGQETQYF
TRBD1	-	TRBV7-3	TRBJ1-2	TGTGCCAGCAGCTTAAGACAGGGGCAGAGGGGCTACACCTTC	CASSLRQGQRGYTF
TRBD2	once	TRBV5-1	TRBJ2-5	TGCGCCAGCAGCTTGGGACGGGGGGGCCCGGAGACCCAGTACTTC	CASSLGRGGPETQYF
-	-	TRBV4-2	TRBJ1-1	TGTGCCAGCAGACCCAGGGGCCGGATCGAAGCTTTCTTT	CASRPRGRIEAFF
-	once	TRBV5-1	TRBJ2-1	TGCGCCAGCAGCTCCGCTCAGACAGGAGGTGAGCAGTTCTTC	CASSSAQTGGEQFF
-	-	TRBV20-1	TRBJ2-7	TGCAGTGCTAGACTATCTTACGAGCAGTACTTC	CSARLSYEQYF
-	-	TRBV13	TRBJ2-7	TGTGCCAGCAGCTTAGGTCCCAGCGGTTATCGATACGAGCAGTACTTC	CASSLGPSGYRYEQYF
-	-	TRBV5-1	TRBJ1-4	TGCGCCAGCAGCTTGTACCCGACGGCTAATGAAAAACTGTTTTTT	CASSLYPTANEKLFF
-	-	TRBV5-1	TRBJ2-5	TGCGCCAGCAGCTGGGACCCCCAATCGTTCCACCAAGAGACCCAGTACTTC	CASSWDPQSFHQETQYF
-	-	TRBV14	TRBJ2-7	TGTGCCAGCAGCCAAGTCGTAGGGCGCCCGCCGCGGGAGCAGTACTTC	CASSQVVGRPPREQYF
-	-	TRBV5-6	TRBJ1-6	TGTGCCAGCACCCTTGACAGCTACAATTCACCCCTCCACTTT	CASTLDSYNSPLHF
TRBD1	once	TRBV19	TRBJ2-1	TGTGCCAGTACCGAGGATCGGGACAGCTACAATGAGCAGTTCTTC	CASTEDRDSYNEQFF
-	-	TRBV16	TRBJ2-3	TGTGCCAGCAGCCAATCGTCCCGGACGCATACGCAGTATTTT	CASSQSSRTHTQYF
TRBD1	once	TRBV7-9	TRBJ1-4	TGTGCCAGCAGCCGCCCGGGACAGGGACATGAAAAACTGTTTTTT	CASSRPGQGHEKLFF
-	-	TRBV2	TRBJ2-5	TGTGCCAGCAGTGTCAAGTACCAAGAGACCCAGTACTTC	CASSVKYQETQYF
-	-	TRBV5-6	TRBJ2-2	TGTGCCAGCATCTTCGGTCATCGAGGGGACAACGGGGAGCTGTTTTTT	CASIFGHRGDNGELFF
TRBD2	-	TRBV5-1	TRBJ2-1	TGCGCCAGCAGCTCTATAGCGGGAGCCGGCAATGAGCAGTTCTTC	CASSSIAGAGNEQFF
TRBD2	-	TRBV19	TRBJ2-1	TGTGCCAGTAGTATAGAGACTAGCGGGATATATGAGCAGTTCTTC	CASSIETSGIYEQFF
-	-	TRBV10-2	TRBJ1-1	TGCGCCAGCAGTCACTCAGGGGTACAAGCTTTCTTT	CASSHSGVQAFF
-	once	TRBV11-3	TRBJ2-5	TGTGCCAGCAGCTTAGGTCCGGCCCAAGAGACCCAGTACTTC	CASSLGPAQETQYF